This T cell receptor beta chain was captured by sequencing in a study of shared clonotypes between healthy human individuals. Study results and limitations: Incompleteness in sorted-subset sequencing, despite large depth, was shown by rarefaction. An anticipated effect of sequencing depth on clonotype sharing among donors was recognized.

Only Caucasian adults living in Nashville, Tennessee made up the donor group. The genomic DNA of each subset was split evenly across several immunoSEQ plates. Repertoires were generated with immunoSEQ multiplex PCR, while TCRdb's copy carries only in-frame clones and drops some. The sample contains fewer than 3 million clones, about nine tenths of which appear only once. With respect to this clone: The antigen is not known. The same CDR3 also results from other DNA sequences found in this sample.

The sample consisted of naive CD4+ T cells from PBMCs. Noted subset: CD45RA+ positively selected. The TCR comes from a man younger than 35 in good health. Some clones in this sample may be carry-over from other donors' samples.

The CDR3, as DNA: TGTGCCAGCAGTGAGGGGGGAAACACCATATATTTT. It codes for CASSEGGNTIYF. The chain recombines TRBV6-1 with TRBJ1-3; D uncertain. This CDR3 has 12 residues. With 3 bases removed from V and 4 bases from J, the gap between germline ends came to 4 bases. The V gene's germline CDR1 is MNHNS and CDR2 SASEGT.